This TCR beta chain originates from a study of graft-versus-host responses after intestinal transplantation (dated by TCRdb to about 2021). As for the study more broadly: Multivisceral, liver-intestinal, or isolated intestinal transplants were received by the recipients. Every recipient was given anti-thymocyte globulin induction, followed by roughly 3 years of maintenance tacrolimus and steroids. After intestinal transplantation, graft-versus-host and host-versus-graft alloreactive T cell clones were followed in the graft, circulation and bone marrow using bulk TCR-beta CDR3 sequencing. Alloreactive clones were identified by sequencing pre-transplant mixed lymphocyte reaction products and comparing them with unstimulated pre-transplant donor and recipient T cells. The cohort enrolled 24 intestinal transplant recipients including one retransplant, and a few patients lacking pretransplant specimens were excluded. Donor T cell macrochimerism was defined as a peak of at least 4% donor T cells among recipient peripheral blood mononuclear cells. Rather than going through the commercial service, samples from a few later patients were sequenced in-house on an Illumina MiSeq and processed with MiXCR.

CDR1 and CDR2 were assigned from the germline V gene as MDHEN and SYDVKM. From the cysteine through the phenylalanine, the CDR3 covers 15 amino acids. Left in the record is the CDR3 DNA by itself, 45 bases read in frame from the first base. At the junction V is shortened by 2 bases and J by 5 bases, with 13 bases in between. The paper as a whole reports these results and caveats: GvH clones were detected in recipient bone marrow, and some of these GvH clones were observed earlier in ileal mucosa or blood, consistent with an intestinal mucosal origin. Patients with donor T cell macrochimerism had high GvH to HvG T cell clonal ratios in their allografts. Early after transplant, peak levels of circulating GvH clones were associated with declines in HvG clones. Conclusions were limited by the relatively low number and heterogeneity of intestinal transplant patients.

The time point tag for this specimen amounts to: cells obtained before transplantation from donor or recipient. CD3+CD4+ and CD3+CD8+ populations were FACS-sorted from unstimulated pre-transplant donor and recipient cells taken from spleen or lymph nodes. With regard to this clone: Its specific antigen is unknown. Qualities for individual bases were not recorded, and no much larger clone is one base off.

Libraries were prepared through the immunoSEQ multiplex PCR assay. For most patients, genomic DNA was isolated with the Qiagen DNeasy Blood and Tissue Kit and sent frozen to Adaptive Biotechnologies for TCR sequencing. High-throughput TCR-beta CDR3 sequencing of genomic DNA from most patients was performed by Adaptive Biotechnologies. Regarding the original processing steps: Adaptive's ImmunoSEQ software was the source of the TCR sequencing data for about 17 patients, while three other patients were processed with MiXCR and VDJtools. To correct CD4 versus CD8 sorting errors, sequences present in both subsets at a frequency ratio below 5:1 were removed. Because the origin of CDR3 nucleotide sequences shared between donor and recipient could not be assigned, those sequences were removed. Alloreactive clones required at least 2-fold expansion over unstimulated cells and minimum CFSE-low frequency of 0.002% (template counts) or 0.001% (read counts). Mappable clones were those detected in sequenced pre-transplant spleen, lymph node, or MLR CFSE-low populations of the donor or recipient. The cumulative frequency of alloreactive clones was calculated as a percentage of all sequences, weighted by copy number. The immuneACCESS repertoire file appears here via TCRdb, limited to in-frame rearrangements. These files lack a portion of the clones; in checked studies, under half of the deficit traces to unresolved V genes, and the cause of the others is not known. D and trimming were read from the DNA, whereas the V and J calls and clone size are those reported in that table. Across this sample there are over 100,000 clones, with about 95% seen only once. Roughly 3% of the sample comes from the top ten.

The source is a human donor who received an intestinal transplant. The specimen comprised unstimulated CD8+ T cells sorted from spleen or lymph node cells, sampled before intestinal transplant. The V and J genes are TRBV28 and TRBJ2-1; perhaps TRBD1 is the D gene, with 5 bases matching. At the DNA level, the sequence is TGTGCCAGCAGTTTACGCCAGGGTAGGAACAATGAGCAGTTCTTC. It specifies CASSLRQGRNNEQFF.